This TCR beta chain was captured by sequencing in a study of shared clonotypes between healthy human individuals. Unmatched junction bases numbered 8, after V lost 10 bases and J lost 7 bases. Germline CDR1 is MDHEN and CDR2 is SYDVKM. The CDR3 loop spans 13 amino acids. Evenly divided among several immunoSEQ plates was the genomic DNA of each subset. Bulk PBMC genomic DNA spanned ten immunoSEQ deep plates. TCRdb's table, derived via immunoSEQ multiplex PCR, lists solely in-frame clones and lacks some. Here the sample spans 550,000 to 600,000 clones, around 78% being singletons. Sequences were obtained from PBMCs. This receptor was identified in a woman between 35 and 50 years old in good health. Some clones in this sample may be carry-over from other donors' samples. The chain has TRBV28 and TRBJ2-1; TRBD1 matches 9 bases. The CDR3 nucleotides read TGTGCCATCCGCCGGGACAGGGAAAATGAGCAGTTCTTC. Translation gives CAIRRDRENEQFF.